The present TCR beta chain was sequenced within a study of T cell changes during pregnancy in multiple sclerosis. The method was immunoSEQ multiplex PCR; TCRdb's version includes in-frame clones alone and lacks a portion of them. Of about 40,000 clones listed, 85% to 90% are singletons. The V gene's germline CDR1 is LGHNA and CDR2 YSLEER. The CDR3 length is 16 residues. Trimming left V 4 bases short and J 0 bases short, with 15 bases between. This specimen was CD4+ T cells from peripheral blood mononuclear cells, taken in the first trimester of pregnancy. The chain has TRBV4-3 and TRBJ1-2; no clear D gene. The sequence derives from a female donor with multiple sclerosis, enrolled in a pregnancy study. CDR3 sequence reads: CASSPHHGEANYGYTF. The DNA for the CDR3 is TGCGCCAGCAGCCCCCACCACGGTGAAGCTAACTATGGCTACACCTTC.